This T cell receptor (beta chain) emerged from a study of T cell changes during pregnancy in multiple sclerosis. Germline-derived CDR1 and CDR2 are SGHDT and YYEEEE. Trimming took 0 bases from V and 6 from J; bases not matched to a gene: 13. This CDR3 spans 17 amino acids. Data came from immunoSEQ multiplex PCR; TCRdb stores just in-frame clones and leaves some out. The sample lists 30,000 or so clones; more than 70% were seen once. This specimen was CD8+ T cells from peripheral blood mononuclear cells, taken after pregnancy. The rearrangement links TRBV5-6 to TRBJ1-2; 8 nucleotides agree with TRBD1. The source is a female donor with multiple sclerosis, enrolled in a pregnancy study. The DNA of the CDR3 is TGTGCCAGCAGCTTGGGGGCAGGGGGCATGAGGATGCATGGCTACACCTTC. The encoded protein is CASSLGAGGMRMHGYTF.